The rows below give T cell receptor beta chains drawn from one sample of a study of metastatic and nonmetastatic thyroid tumors. TCRdb called clones again from the PCR reads with MiXCR. In the table there are tens of thousands of clones, 4% of which are singletons. Source material: blood. All receptors derive from a female donor with papillary thyroid cancer or a benign thyroid nodule (not recorded which). Some clones in this sample may be carry-over from other donors' samples. Both conserved end residues are part of each CDR3. D genes are given only for firm matches. Clone size, where shown, is once, few, many, or a class for clones that have expanded.

j_call: TRBJ2-7
clone_size: few
d_call: TRBD2
v_call: TRBV12-3/TRBV12-4
cdr3_nt: TGTGCCAGCAGTTTCGTAGCGGGAGGGCCGGACGAGCAGTACTTC
cdr3_aa: CASSFVAGGPDEQYF

j_call: TRBJ2-2
clone_size: NA
d_call: TRBD1
v_call: TRBV28
cdr3_nt: TGTGCCAGCAGTACGAGGGGGCAGGGCACCGGGGAGCTGTTTTTT
cdr3_aa: CASSTRGQGTGELFF

j_call: TRBJ2-2
clone_size: few
d_call: NA
v_call: TRBV24-1
cdr3_nt: TGTGCCACCAGTGGCCGAACATGGACAGTCGCCGGGGAGCTGTTTTTT
cdr3_aa: CATSGRTWTVAGELFF

j_call: TRBJ2-3
clone_size: many
d_call: TRBD2
v_call: TRBV4-1
cdr3_nt: TGCGCCAGCAGCCGTAGGGGCGGGAGGACAGATACGCAGTATTTT
cdr3_aa: CASSRRGGRTDTQYF

j_call: TRBJ2-3
clone_size: few
d_call: NA
v_call: TRBV5-1
cdr3_nt: TGCGCCAGCAGCTTGGGAGCAGGGTGGGTAGCGGATACGCAGTATTTT
cdr3_aa: CASSLGAGWVADTQYF

j_call: TRBJ1-2
clone_size: few
d_call: NA
v_call: TRBV29-1
cdr3_nt: TGTAGCTTCCCAAGGGAGGGTAGAACTTATGGCTACACCTTC
cdr3_aa: CSFPREGRTYGYTF

j_call: TRBJ2-1
clone_size: few
d_call: NA
v_call: TRBV7-8
cdr3_nt: TGTGCCAGCAGCTTATTAGGGGGACTATGGGGTAATGAGCAGTTCTTC
cdr3_aa: CASSLLGGLWGNEQFF

j_call: TRBJ1-1
clone_size: few
d_call: NA
v_call: TRBV28
cdr3_nt: TGTGCCAGCAGCTCCGTACACCTCCGGGGTAACACTGAAGCTTTCTTT
cdr3_aa: CASSSVHLRGNTEAFF

j_call: TRBJ1-3
clone_size: NA
d_call: NA
v_call: TRBV6-7
cdr3_nt: TGTGCCAGCAGTGAGGTTAGGGTTGGAAACACCATATATTTT
cdr3_aa: CASSEVRVGNTIYF

j_call: TRBJ1-3
clone_size: few
d_call: NA
v_call: TRBV20-1
cdr3_nt: TGCAGTGCTAGTGATTCTGGAAACACCATATATTTT
cdr3_aa: CSASDSGNTIYF

j_call: TRBJ2-1
clone_size: NA
d_call: TRBD2
v_call: TRBV29-1
cdr3_nt: TGCAGCCTAACTGGGACTATCCTTCGGAGTGAGCAGTTCTTC
cdr3_aa: CSLTGTILRSEQFF

j_call: TRBJ1-3
clone_size: NA
d_call: NA
v_call: TRBV18
cdr3_nt: TGTGCCAGCTCGCCAGCACAGGTCCTCTCTGGAAACACCATATATTTT
cdr3_aa: CASSPAQVLSGNTIYF

j_call: TRBJ2-7
clone_size: medium-sized
d_call: NA
v_call: TRBV27
cdr3_nt: TGTGCCAGCAGAGACGTGAGCTCCTACGAGCAGTACTTC
cdr3_aa: CASRDVSSYEQYF

j_call: TRBJ1-1
clone_size: many
d_call: NA
v_call: TRBV9
cdr3_nt: TGTGCCAGCAGCGTAATCAACGGAGGAGAAGCTTTCTTT
cdr3_aa: CASSVINGGEAFF

j_call: TRBJ1-5
clone_size: many
d_call: NA
v_call: TRBV19
cdr3_nt: TGTGCCAGTAGTATTCTTCATCAGCCCCAGCATTTT
cdr3_aa: CASSILHQPQHF

j_call: TRBJ1-3
clone_size: many
d_call: NA
v_call: TRBV2
cdr3_nt: TGTGCCAGCAGTGAATTAAGAGGAAACACCATATATTTT
cdr3_aa: CASSELRGNTIYF

j_call: TRBJ2-7
clone_size: many
d_call: NA
v_call: TRBV4-1
cdr3_nt: TGCGCCAGCAGCCAAGGGGTATCAGGGGCTTACGAGCAGTACTTC
cdr3_aa: CASSQGVSGAYEQYF

j_call: TRBJ1-6
clone_size: few
d_call: NA
v_call: TRBV24-1
cdr3_nt: TGTGCCACCAGTGATTTGACAGATTCACCCCTCCACTTT
cdr3_aa: CATSDLTDSPLHF

j_call: TRBJ2-7
clone_size: many
d_call: TRBD1
v_call: TRBV5-1
cdr3_nt: TGCGCCAGCAGCCCTATCATCAGGGGGTCCTACGAGCAGTACTTC
cdr3_aa: CASSPIIRGSYEQYF

j_call: TRBJ2-4
clone_size: NA
d_call: NA
v_call: TRBV20-1
cdr3_nt: TGCAGTGCTAGGCTGTATTCCGCACCATTGGACATTCAGTACTTC
cdr3_aa: CSARLYSAPLDIQYF

j_call: TRBJ2-5
clone_size: many
d_call: TRBD1
v_call: TRBV5-1
cdr3_nt: TGCGCCAGCAGTAGGGGACAGACCATGTTTTTCCAAGAGACCCAGTACTTC
cdr3_aa: CASSRGQTMFFQETQYF

j_call: TRBJ1-2
clone_size: medium-sized
d_call: NA
v_call: TRBV6-1
cdr3_nt: TGTGCCAGCAAGGGGGGGCAGGTCGCTTATGGCTACACCTTC
cdr3_aa: CASKGGQVAYGYTF

j_call: TRBJ1-2
clone_size: NA
d_call: NA
v_call: TRBV19
cdr3_nt: TGTGCCAGTAGTACAGCACTTAACGGCTACACCTTC
cdr3_aa: CASSTALNGYTF

j_call: TRBJ2-7
clone_size: NA
d_call: NA
v_call: TRBV30
cdr3_nt: TGTGCCTGGGGTCCACCGCTTATGGGGATAGCTTTTATCTACGAGCAGTACTTC
cdr3_aa: CAWGPPLMGIAFIYEQYF

j_call: TRBJ2-1
clone_size: NA
d_call: NA
v_call: TRBV20-1
cdr3_nt: TGCAGTGCTAGTACGCTGACTTTTAACAATGAGCAGTTCTTC
cdr3_aa: CSASTLTFNNEQFF

j_call: TRBJ1-5
clone_size: few
d_call: NA
v_call: TRBV20-1
cdr3_nt: TGCAGTGCTAGTTCAGTGTTGCAGCCCCAGCATTTT
cdr3_aa: CSASSVLQPQHF

j_call: TRBJ1-2
clone_size: few
d_call: TRBD1
v_call: TRBV11-2
cdr3_nt: TGTGCCAGCAGTCCGGCAGGGGGCTATGGCTACACCTTC
cdr3_aa: CASSPAGGYGYTF

j_call: TRBJ2-5
clone_size: NA
d_call: NA
v_call: TRBV28
cdr3_nt: TGTGCCAGCAGTTTAGCCCCGGGGCAAGAGACCCAGTACTTC
cdr3_aa: CASSLAPGQETQYF

j_call: TRBJ2-7
clone_size: NA
d_call: NA
v_call: TRBV6-1
cdr3_nt: TGTGCCAGTCACGGGGAGCCCCACGAGCAGTACTTC
cdr3_aa: CASHGEPHEQYF

j_call: TRBJ1-2
clone_size: many
d_call: TRBD1
v_call: TRBV30
cdr3_nt: TGTGCCACCCGACAGGGTCGGCGTTTATCGGATGGCTACACCTTC
cdr3_aa: CATRQGRRLSDGYTF

j_call: TRBJ2-7
clone_size: NA
d_call: NA
v_call: TRBV12-3/TRBV12-4
cdr3_nt: TGTGCCAGCAGTTTAGCTAGCGCTGACGAGCAGTACTTC
cdr3_aa: CASSLASADEQYF

j_call: TRBJ1-1
clone_size: many
d_call: NA
v_call: TRBV20-1
cdr3_nt: TGCAGTGCTAGCCTAGGGACCAGGACTGAAGCTTTCTTT
cdr3_aa: CSASLGTRTEAFF

j_call: TRBJ1-5
clone_size: many
d_call: NA
v_call: TRBV28
cdr3_nt: TGTGCCAGCAGCGTGGACAGTAGCAATCAGCCCCAGCATTTT
cdr3_aa: CASSVDSSNQPQHF

j_call: TRBJ1-2
clone_size: many
d_call: TRBD1
v_call: TRBV11-2
cdr3_nt: TGTGCCAGCAGCTACACGGGACAGGGAGGGTATGGCTACACCTTC
cdr3_aa: CASSYTGQGGYGYTF

j_call: TRBJ2-5
clone_size: few
d_call: TRBD2
v_call: TRBV19
cdr3_nt: TGTGCCAGTAGTATCTTCCTAGCGGGGGAGACCCAGTACTTC
cdr3_aa: CASSIFLAGETQYF

j_call: TRBJ1-1
clone_size: few
d_call: NA
v_call: TRBV2
cdr3_nt: TGTGCCAGCAAGGAGCAGCTCATTATGAACACTGAAGCTTTCTTT
cdr3_aa: CASKEQLIMNTEAFF

j_call: TRBJ1-2
clone_size: many
d_call: TRBD1
v_call: TRBV2
cdr3_nt: TGTGCCGGACGCGGGACAGGGACCCATCCCACCTTC
cdr3_aa: CAGRGTGTHPTF